A selection of T cell receptor beta chains follows, all from one sample in a study of post-analysis software for immune sequencing data. TCRdb called the PCR reads again in MiXCR, with one record for every CDR3 protein. Seen here are about 400,000 distinct CDR3 sequences, around 37% observed once, and the top ten hold 13%. Sequencing input: blood. These receptors all stem from a girl aged 5-17 years with multiple sclerosis. Both conserved end residues are part of each CDR3. D genes are given only for firm matches. Size tells how often a clone was seen (once, few, many) or the class of an expanded clone, and some rows leave it out.

14	TRBV20-1	TRBD2	NA	TRBJ2-3	TGCAGTGCTGTACTAGCGGGAAGCACAGATACGCAGTATTTT	CSAVLAGSTDTQYF
15	TRBV2	NA	NA	TRBJ2-1	TGTGCCTGCAGCGAAGGGAACAGTTACTACAATGAGCAGTTCTTC	CACSEGNSYYNEQFF
14	TRBV2	TRBD1	few	TRBJ1-5	TGTGCCAGCAAGTGGGACAGGGGAGGGGAGCCCCAGCATTTT	CASKWDRGGEPQHF
15	TRBV27	TRBD1	once	TRBJ2-7	TGTGCCAGCAGCCAGGCTCCACAGGGGGTCGATGAGCAGTACTTC	CASSQAPQGVDEQYF
14	TRBV7-6	NA	NA	TRBJ2-7	TGTGCCAGCAGCTCCTCGGAAGCGGACTACGAGCAGTACTTC	CASSSSEADYEQYF
12	TRBV20-1	NA	NA	TRBJ2-5	TGCAGTGCTCTCGGGGTCCAAGAGACCCAGTACTTC	CSALGVQETQYF
16	TRBV4-1	TRBD1	few	TRBJ1-5	TGCGCCAGCAGCCAAGTCCAGGGACAGGGGATGAAGCCCCAGCATTTT	CASSQVQGQGMKPQHF
12	TRBV5-1	NA	few	TRBJ1-4	TGCGCCATCCGCGGGGATAATGAAAAACTGTTTTTT	CAIRGDNEKLFF
13	TRBV6-1	NA	few	TRBJ2-7	TGTGCCAGGGACAGACCGAACCTCTACGAGCAGTACTTC	CARDRPNLYEQYF
14	TRBV20-1	TRBD1	few	TRBJ1-2	TGCAGTGCTAGTGGGGACAGAAGGCTCGGCGGCTACACCTTC	CSASGDRRLGGYTF
12	TRBV7-2	NA	many	TRBJ2-5	TGTGCCAGCAGCTTATACCTGGAGACCCAGTACTTC	CASSLYLETQYF
15	TRBV12-3/TRBV12-4	TRBD1	NA	TRBJ1-2	TGTGCCAGCAGTCCCTTTCAGGGGGTCGGCTATGGCTACACCTTC	CASSPFQGVGYGYTF
15	TRBV15	NA	NA	TRBJ1-4	TGTGCCACCAGCAGAGACCCTTACACCGGTGAAAAACTGTTTTTT	CATSRDPYTGEKLFF
16	TRBV7-3	TRBD2	few	TRBJ2-3	TGTGCCAGCAGCTTAAATCCCGGGGGGGCCGCAGATACGCAGTATTTT	CASSLNPGGAADTQYF
15	TRBV19	NA	NA	TRBJ2-7	TGTGCCAGTAGTCACCGGGAAACAGCCTTTTTAGCCCAGTACTTC	CASSHRETAFLAQYF
13	TRBV5-4	NA	NA	TRBJ1-2	TGTGCCAGCAGCTCTCAGGGGATCTATGGCTACACCTTC	CASSSQGIYGYTF
14	TRBV12-3/TRBV12-4	NA	few	TRBJ1-4	TGTGCCAGCAGTTTGATGGGGCTTAATGAAAAACTGTTTTTT	CASSLMGLNEKLFF
23	TRBV6-2/TRBV6-3	TRBD1	few	TRBJ2-3	TGTGCCAGCAGTTACCCCCCCCGACGTGAAGGGGGCTATGGACGTCAAAACACAGATACGCAGTATTTT	CASSYPPRREGGYGRQNTDTQYF
15	TRBV27	TRBD1	NA	TRBJ2-7	TGTGCCAGCAGTTCCCCGGGACAGGGATTCTACGAGCAGTACTTC	CASSSPGQGFYEQYF
15	TRBV6-5	NA	few	TRBJ2-3	TGTGCCAGCAGTTACCACGGGATCCTCACAGATACGCAGTATTTT	CASSYHGILTDTQYF
13	TRBV20-1	NA	NA	TRBJ2-7	TGCAGTGCTAGAGAGGGGACCACCTACGAGCAGTACTTC	CSAREGTTYEQYF
13	TRBV10-3	TRBD2	few	TRBJ2-7	TGTGCCGTCCTAGCGGGGGATTCCTACGAGCAGTACTTC	CAVLAGDSYEQYF
15	TRBV4-3	TRBD1	few	TRBJ2-3	TGCGCCAGCAGCTTGGGAGGACAGGGGGGAGATACGCAGTATTTT	CASSLGGQGGDTQYF
13	TRBV7-9	NA	NA	TRBJ1-1	TGTGCCAGCAGCCCTACGGGTTACACTGAAGCTTTCTTT	CASSPTGYTEAFF
16	TRBV7-9	NA	few	TRBJ2-1	TGTGCCAGCAGCTTACTTCTCGGGGTTGGCTACAATGAGCAGTTCTTC	CASSLLLGVGYNEQFF
14	TRBV6-6	NA	NA	TRBJ2-7	TGTGCCAGCGCGCGAACATATAGGGGCCACGAGCAGTACTTC	CASARTYRGHEQYF
15	TRBV10-3	TRBD1	once	TRBJ1-5	TGTGCCATCAGCCAAGGACAGGGGGACCAAGGAGCCCAGCATTTT	CAISQGQGDQGAQHF